The 27 T cell receptor beta chains presented below share a single source sample, sequenced in a study of cytomegalovirus exposure and HLA in healthy donors. The PCR ran on 60 Vbeta and 13 Jbeta primers. Some clones are missing from TCRdb's copy, which holds only in-frame ones; the method was immunoSEQ multiplex PCR. Here the sample table reports around 75,000 clones. The specimen was PBMCs. These receptor sequences come from a man aged 40-55 years in good health and CMV-seronegative.

This rearrangement joins TRBV7-2 to TRBJ1-2; D unresolved. Germline CDR1 SGHTA, CDR2 FQGNSA. V was shortened by 1 base and J by 2 bases, with 8 bases between the two germline ends. There are 14 residues in the CDR3. The CDR3 spells CASSLDLRNYGYTF. In DNA form, the CDR3 reads TGTGCCAGCAGCTTAGACCTGAGAAACTATGGCTACACCTTC. Combining the CDR3 with reference TRBV7-2 and TRBJ1-2 gives the whole variable domain GAGVSQSPSNKVTEKGKDVELRCDPISGHTALYWYRQSLGQGLEFLIYFQGNSAPDKSGLPSDRFSAERTGGSVSTLTIQRTQQEDSAVYLCASSLDLRNYGYTFGSGTRLTVV.

The chain couples TRBV5-1 to TRBJ1-2; D perhaps matches TRBD1 (5 bases). The CDR3 extends over 15 amino acids. Per germline, CDR1 SGHRS and CDR2 YFSETQ. Trimming took off 0 bases at V and 4 bases at J, with 13 bases between the two ends. The CDR3 sequence: CASSLAVGHGYGYTF. The CDR3 nucleotides are TGCGCCAGCAGCTTGGCCGTTGGACATGGCTATGGCTACACCTTC.

This chain uses TRBV30 with TRBJ1-6; tentatively, D is TRBD1 (6 bases). The V gene lost 4 bases and the J gene lost 7 bases, with 11 bases spanning the gap. CDR1 is GTSNPN, CDR2 SVGIG, per germline (reference sequence). The CDR3 loop spans 13 amino acids. This CDR3 reads CAWKGVGNSPLHF. For the CDR3, the DNA is TGTGCCTGGAAGGGGGTGGGGAATTCACCCCTCCACTTT.

Comment on this clone: At one end, the junction sequence differs from germline, possibly due to a read error. Other nucleotide sequences from this sample produce the same CDR3. The chain couples TRBV27 to TRBJ2-7, with TRBD1 identical over 8 bases. This CDR3 comprises 15 residues. The germline CDR1 and CDR2 sequences are MNHEY and SMNVEV (reference sequence). In DNA form, the CDR3 reads TGTGCCAGCAGTTTGGCCGGGACAGGCTCCTATGAGCAGTACTTC. Its protein product is CASSLAGTGSYEQYF.

CDR3 sequence: CASSPGQATDTQYF. The CDR3 coding sequence is TGTGCCAGCAGCCCGGGACAGGCTACAGATACGCAGTATTTT. The chain has TRBV5-4 and TRBJ2-3, with 8 nucleotides matching TRBD1. The CDR3 totals 14 residues. Germline CDR1 is SGHNT and CDR2 is YYREEE (reference sequence). After removal of 4 bases from V and 3 bases from J, the junction contained 4 bases not matched to a gene.

V is TRBV15 and J is TRBJ2-1; 12 bases match TRBD2. Germline V gene data show CDR1 as LNHNV and CDR2 as YYDKDF (reference sequence). The length of the CDR3 is 20 residues. V was pared by 3 bases and J by 1 base, with 13 bases of the junction left unmatched. DNA for the CDR3: TGTGCCACCAGCAGGCGACTAGCGGGGGCCATGTCCTTATCCTACAATGAGCAGTTCTTC. Its translation is CATSRRLAGAMSLSYNEQFF. The variable domain in full, completed from reference TRBV15 and TRBJ2-1, reads DAMVIQNPRYQVTQFGKPVTLSCSQTLNHNVMYWYQQKSSQAPKLLFHYYDKDFNNEADTPDNFQSRRPNTSFCFLDIRSPGLGDTAMYLCATSRRLAGAMSLSYNEQFFGPGTRLTVL.

The genes are TRBV4-3 and TRBJ1-6; a weak D match, TRBD1 (5 bases). The CDR3 totals 12 residues. The V gene lost 3 bases and the J gene lost 9 bases, with 6 bases spanning the gap. Germline-derived CDR1 and CDR2 are LGHNA and YSLEER. The CDR3 protein is CASSQGLSPLHF. In DNA, the CDR3 is TGCGCCAGCAGCCAGGGACTTTCACCCCTCCACTTT.

The rearrangement links TRBV19 to TRBJ1-1; D uncertain. CDR1 LNHDA and CDR2 SQIVND come from the germline V gene (reference sequence). The CDR3 consists of 15 residues. V gave up 4 bases and J gave up 3 bases, with 15 bases separating them. CDR3 sequence (DNA): TGTGCCAGTAGTAACGAGCAGGCTTGGGACACTGAAGCTTTCTTT. It encodes CASSNEQAWDTEAFF.

V and J are TRBV30 and TRBJ1-5; possibly TRBD1 for D (5 bases). The V and J ends lost 2 bases and 8 bases respectively, with 13 bases between them. The CDR3 length is 13 residues. Per germline, CDR1 GTSNPN and CDR2 SVGIG (reference sequence). CDR3 nucleotides: TGTGCCTGGAGTCGTTGGTCCAGGGAGCCCCAGCATTTT. It is translated as CAWSRWSREPQHF. The whole variable domain, filled in from reference TRBV30 and TRBJ1-5, reads SQTIHQWPATLVQPVGSPLSLECTVEGTSNPNLYWYRQAAGRGLQLLFYSVGIGQISSEVPQNLSASRPQDRQFILSSKKLLLSDSGFYLCAWSRWSREPQHFGDGTRLSIL.

The CDR3 loop is CASSLALAGGPLETQYF. The CDR3 DNA is TGTGCCAGCAGCTTAGCACTAGCGGGAGGGCCTCTGGAGACCCAGTACTTC. The chain combines TRBV7-2 with TRBJ2-5, with 13 bases fitting TRBD2. The CDR3 is 17 residues long. The ends lost 0 bases at V and 5 bases at J; junction bases unmatched: 6. The germline CDR1 and CDR2 sequences are SGHTA and FQGNSA.

The J gene is TRBJ1-1, the V gene TRBV30, with TRBD1 as a possible D gene (6 bases). From germline, CDR1 is GTSNPN and CDR2 SVGIG (reference sequence). The V and J ends lost 2 bases and 5 bases respectively, with 15 bases between them. This CDR3 spans 14 amino acids. The CDR3 coding sequence is TGTGCCTGGAGTCCTACAGGGATGGGGACTGAAGCTTTCTTT. Its translation: CAWSPTGMGTEAFF.

CDR3 protein: CASSLSAGATNTGELFF. DNA for the CDR3: TGTGCCAGCTCACTTTCAGCGGGGGCCACGAACACCGGGGAGCTGTTTTTT. The chain uses TRBV18 and TRBJ2-2; 8 bases fit TRBD2. Unmatched junction bases numbered 7, after V lost 4 bases and J lost 0 bases. The length of the CDR3 is 17 residues. Germline V gives CDR1 KGHSH, CDR2 LQKENI.

The rearrangement links TRBV19 to TRBJ1-5; 7 bases are shared with TRBD1. Germline V gives CDR1 LNHDA, CDR2 SQIVND (reference sequence). V trimming: 6 bases; J trimming: 4 bases; junction bases outside the gene matches: 9. CDR3 length equals 15 residues. The DNA of the CDR3 is TGTGCCAGTAGCCGGGGGACAGAACCTAATCAGCCCCAGCATTTT. It specifies CASSRGTEPNQPQHF.

This chain uses TRBV6-4 with TRBJ2-5, with TRBD2 matching over 8 bases. V shed 3 bases, J shed 4 bases, and the junction held 7 bases outside the gene matches. The CDR3 length is 15 residues. Germline V CDR1 and CDR2: MRHNA, SNTAGT. The CDR3 DNA reads TGTGCCAGCAGTGAGGCCGGCGGGGGGAGAGAGACCCAGTACTTC. Protein product: CASSEAGGGRETQYF.

This chain uses TRBV19 with TRBJ1-2, with D unclear. Trimming removed 4 bases from V and 4 bases from J, with 13 bases in between. CDR1 and CDR2 (germline): LNHDA, SQIVND (reference sequence). The CDR3 totals 14 residues. This CDR3 is CASSTTGTPYGYTF. DNA for the CDR3: TGTGCCAGTAGTACTACGGGAACCCCCTATGGCTACACCTTC. Filled out from reference TRBV19 and TRBJ1-2, the complete variable domain reads DGGITQSPKYLFRKEGQNVTLSCEQNLNHDAMYWYRQDPGQGLRLIYYSQIVNDFQKGDIAEGYSVSREKKESFPLTVTSAQKNPTAFYLCASSTTGTPYGYTFGSGTRLTVV.

V is TRBV28 and J is TRBJ1-5; 10 nucleotides agree with TRBD1. Trimming removed 5 bases from V and 4 bases from J; junction bases left unmatched: 5. The CDR3 length is 15 residues. The germline V gene has CDR1 MDHEN and CDR2 SYDVKM. The CDR3 loop reads CASSGQGEVNQPQHF. In nucleotides, the CDR3 is TGTGCCAGCAGTGGACAGGGGGAGGTTAATCAGCCCCAGCATTTT. The variable domain in full, with the rest retrieved from reference TRBV28 and TRBJ1-5, is DVKVTQSSRYLVKRTGEKVFLECVQDMDHENMFWYRQDPGLGLRLIYFSYDVKMKEKGDIPEGYSVSREKKERFSLILESASTNQTSMYLCASSGQGEVNQPQHFGDGTRLSIL.

The chain carries TRBV19 and TRBJ1-1, with TRBD1 matching over 7 bases. This CDR3 comprises 16 residues. V lost 6 bases to trimming and J lost 1 base; unmatched junction nucleotides: 11. Germline V gene data show CDR1 as LNHDA and CDR2 as SQIVND (reference sequence). The CDR3 DNA is TGTGCCAGTAGGGACCCAAAGGGGGACAGGAACACTGAAGCTTTCTTT. Translating it yields CASRDPKGDRNTEAFF.

The chain couples TRBV10-3 to TRBJ2-7, with D possibly TRBD2 on 5 matching bases. This CDR3 spans 14 amino acids. Germline CDR1 ENHRY, CDR2 SYGVKD. Trimming removed 2 bases from V and 3 bases from J, with 11 bases in between. In DNA form, the CDR3 reads TGTGCCATCAGTGAGAAACTTCGGGACTACGAGCAGTACTTC. It specifies CAISEKLRDYEQYF.

J is TRBJ2-7 and V is TRBV6-6; 7 positions agree with TRBD2. This CDR3 has 14 amino acids. V trimming: 7 bases; J trimming: 2 bases; junction bases outside the gene matches: 8. Germline CDR1 reads MNHNY; CDR2 reads SVGAGI (reference sequence). The CDR3 DNA reads as TGTGCCAGCAAGGTCGGGAGGACTCCCTACGAGCAGTACTTC. It encodes CASKVGRTPYEQYF.

The rearrangement joins TRBV7-2 to TRBJ1-1; TRBD1 might be the D (6 bases). Per the germline V gene, CDR1 is SGHTA and CDR2 is FQGNSA. The CDR3 runs 12 residues. With 3 bases removed from V and 7 bases from J, the gap between germline ends came to 9 bases. CDR3 in amino acids: CASSLTGHEAFF. CDR3 DNA: TGTGCCAGCAGCTTGACAGGTCATGAAGCTTTCTTT.

The chain employs TRBV5-8 and TRBJ2-2, with D perhaps TRBD1 (6 bases). The CDR3 length is 15 residues. V dropped 4 bases and J dropped 1 base, with 11 bases sitting between them. Looked up from germline, CDR1 is SGHTS and CDR2 is YDEGEE. The CDR3 DNA is TGTGCCAGCAGCCGTATACAGGGGAACACCGGGGAGCTGTTTTTT. It translates to CASSRIQGNTGELFF.

The chain combines TRBV4-2 with TRBJ2-4, with 7 bases matching TRBD1. The ends lost 0 bases at V and 4 bases at J; junction bases unmatched: 9. The CDR3 is 17 residues long. Germline V gene lookup returns CDR1 LGHNA and CDR2 YNFKEQ. For the CDR3, the DNA is TGTGCCAGCAGCCAAGATCGTTCCGACAGGGATAAAAACATTCAGTACTTC. It yields the protein CASSQDRSDRDKNIQYF.

The genes are TRBV19 and TRBJ2-3, with D perhaps matching TRBD2 (5 bases). Germline CDR1 reads LNHDA; CDR2 reads SQIVND (reference sequence). Trimming removed 0 bases at V and 7 bases at J, with 20 bases between. CDR3 length: 17 residues. The CDR3 here is CASSIDLTGIVGNTQYF. The CDR3 DNA reads as TGTGCCAGTAGTATAGATCTAACGGGGATAGTCGGGAATACGCAGTATTTT.

As concerns this clone: Relative to the germline gene, one junction end is altered; a read error may explain this. In the same sample, other DNA sequences code for this CDR3. The V gene is TRBV7-9, the J gene TRBJ2-7, with 12 positions matching TRBD1. Germline V gene lookup returns CDR1 SEHNR and CDR2 FQNEAQ (reference sequence). The CDR3 is 16 residues long. CDR3 in amino acids: CASSPRGTGGAGEQYF. DNA for the CDR3: TGTGCCAGCAGCCCCAGAGGGACAGGGGGCGCGGGTGAGCAATACTTC.

The chain is built from TRBV5-4 and TRBJ2-7; 11 bases line up with TRBD2. Germline CDR1 SGHNT, CDR2 YYREEE (reference sequence). The CDR3 is made up of 16 amino acids. V was clipped by 4 bases and J by 5 bases; unmatched bases: 11. The CDR3 sequence: CASSPSLAGGSHEQYF. CDR3 nucleotide sequence: TGTGCCAGCAGCCCGAGCTTAGCGGGAGGGAGCCACGAGCAGTACTTC.

This chain connects TRBV29-1 to TRBJ1-2; weak D call: TRBD1 (5 bases). Germline V gene lookup returns CDR1 SQVTM and CDR2 ANQGSEA. V was shortened by 7 bases and J by 5 bases, with 23 bases between the two germline ends. The CDR3 is 15 amino acids. DNA of the CDR3: TGCAGCGGGGCACTGGGGCTGCTTTCTTCTTATGGCTACACCTTC. Translated, it gives CSGALGLLSSYGYTF.

The genes are TRBV10-3 and TRBJ2-1; no clear D gene. V lost 6 bases and J lost 0, with 9 bases in between. Germline CDR1 reads ENHRY; CDR2 reads SYGVKD. CDR3 length: 14 amino acids. The DNA of the CDR3 is TGTGCCATCAGCGAGCCCAACTCCTACAATGAGCAGTTCTTC. It codes for CAISEPNSYNEQFF.